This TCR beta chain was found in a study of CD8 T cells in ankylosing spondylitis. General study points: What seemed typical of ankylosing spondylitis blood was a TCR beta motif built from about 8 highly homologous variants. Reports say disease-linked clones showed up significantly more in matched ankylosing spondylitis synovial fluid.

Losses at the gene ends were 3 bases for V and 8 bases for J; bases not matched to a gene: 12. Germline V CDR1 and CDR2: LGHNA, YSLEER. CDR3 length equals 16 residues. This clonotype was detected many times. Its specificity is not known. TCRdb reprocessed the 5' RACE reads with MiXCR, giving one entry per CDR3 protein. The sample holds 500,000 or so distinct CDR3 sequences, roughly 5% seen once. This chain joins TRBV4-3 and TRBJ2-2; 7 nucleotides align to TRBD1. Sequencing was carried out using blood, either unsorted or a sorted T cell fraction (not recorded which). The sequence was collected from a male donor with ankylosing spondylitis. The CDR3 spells CASSQQPGTVFGELFF. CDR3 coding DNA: TGCGCCAGCAGCCAGCAGCCCGGGACAGTATTTGGGGAGCTGTTTTTT.